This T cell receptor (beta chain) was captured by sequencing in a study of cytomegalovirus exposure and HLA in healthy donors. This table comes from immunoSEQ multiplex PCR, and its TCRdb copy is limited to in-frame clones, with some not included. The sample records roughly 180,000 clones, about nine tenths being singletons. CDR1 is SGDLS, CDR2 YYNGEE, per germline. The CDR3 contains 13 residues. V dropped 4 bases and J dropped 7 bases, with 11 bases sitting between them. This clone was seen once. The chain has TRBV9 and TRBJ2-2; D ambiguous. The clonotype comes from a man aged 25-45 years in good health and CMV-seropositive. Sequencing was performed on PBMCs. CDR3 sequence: CASSPPLFGELFF. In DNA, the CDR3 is TGTGCCAGCAGCCCACCTTTGTTCGGGGAGCTGTTTTTT. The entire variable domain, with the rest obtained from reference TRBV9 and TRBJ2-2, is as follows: DSGVTQTPKHLITATGQRVTLRCSPRSGDLSVYWYQQSLDQGLQFLIQYYNGEERAKGNILERFSAQQFPDLHSELNLSSLELGDSALYFCASSPPLFGELFFGEGSRLTVL.